Presented here are 22 T cell receptor beta chains from one specimen sequenced in a study of OX40 agonist ivuxolimab in advanced cancers. Sequenced by immunoSEQ multiplex PCR; TCRdb stores in-frame clones only, minus some. Here the sample spans roughly 35,000 clones, more than 80% being singletons. Sequencing used CD4+ or CD8+ T cells sorted from blood, obtained in a trial of the OX40 agonist ivuxolimab. These receptors were obtained from an adult with an advanced solid tumor such as melanoma, head and neck, liver or kidney cancer.

The chain employs TRBV11-2 and TRBJ2-3, with 7 nucleotides matching TRBD2. CDR1 is SGHAT, CDR2 FQNNGV, per germline. CDR3 length: 17 amino acids. After removal of 2 bases from V and 0 bases from J, the junction contained 8 bases not matched to a gene. Written as DNA, the CDR3 is TGTGCCAGCAGCTTACGACTAGCAGCTGATAGCACAGATACGCAGTATTTT. Its protein is CASSLRLAADSTDTQYF. Based on the CDR3 plus reference TRBV11-2 and TRBJ2-3, the full variable domain is EAGVAQSPRYKIIEKRQSVAFWCNPISGHATLYWYQQILGQGPKLLIQFQNNGVVDDSQLPKDRFSAERLKGVDSTLKIQPAKLEDSAVYLCASSLRLAADSTDTQYFGPGTRLTVL.

Worth noting for this clone: The same CDR3 also results from other DNA sequences found in this sample. This rearrangement joins TRBV18 to TRBJ1-1, with D possibly TRBD1 on 6 matching bases. The CDR3 sequence is 14 residues long. Trimming took off 3 bases at V and 0 bases at J, with 8 bases between the two ends. Germline lookup yields CDR1 KGHSH and CDR2 LQKENI. Written as DNA, the CDR3 is TGTGCCAGCTCACCCGGACAGTTGAACACTGAAGCTTTCTTT. Translated: CASSPGQLNTEAFF.

The V call is TRBV7-9, the J call TRBJ2-5; possible D gene TRBD2, 5 bases. Germline V gives CDR1 SEHNR, CDR2 FQNEAQ (reference sequence). Trimming took 3 bases from V and 5 from J, leaving 10 bases between them. This CDR3 region has 13 residues. The DNA for the CDR3 is TGTGCCAGCAGCTTTGAGGGCGTGGAGACCCAGTACTTC. Protein: CASSFEGVETQYF.

This chain joins TRBV19 and TRBJ2-7, with a weak D call TRBD2 (5 bases). CDR1 LNHDA and CDR2 SQIVND come from the germline V gene (reference sequence). This CDR3 is 15 amino acids long. V lost 4 bases and J 2 bases, leaving 15 bases between the germline ends. In DNA form, the CDR3 reads TGTGCCAGTAGTAAGCAGAGGGATTTGGCCTACGAGCAGTACTTC. This gives the protein CASSKQRDLAYEQYF.

This clone was recorded only once. The rearrangement uses TRBV18 and TRBJ2-7; 12 bases match TRBD2. V shed 4 bases and J 6 bases; nucleotides not matched to a gene: 1. Germline loops: CDR1 KGHSH, CDR2 LQKENI. CDR3 length: 13 residues. In nucleotides, the CDR3 is TGTGCCAGCTCACGACTAGCGGGAGCCGAGCAGTACTTC. Translating it yields CASSRLAGAEQYF. The full variable domain, rest sourced from reference TRBV18 and TRBJ2-7, is NAGVMQNPRHLVRRRGQEARLRCSPMKGHSHVYWYRQLPEEGLKFMVYLQKENIIDESGMPKERFSAEFPKEGPSILRIQQVVRGDSAAYFCASSRLAGAEQYFGPGTRLTVT.

V and J are TRBV7-9 and TRBJ2-3; D remains ambiguous. Trimming took off 1 base at V and 2 bases at J, with 10 bases between the two ends. The CDR3 extends over 15 amino acids. Germline CDR1 SEHNR, CDR2 FQNEAQ (reference sequence). CDR3 coding DNA: TGTGCCAGCAGCTTAGGGCGGTCATACACAGATACGCAGTATTTT. Amino acids: CASSLGRSYTDTQYF.

CDR3 sequence: CGTSDSYEQYF. CDR3 DNA sequence: TGCGGAACTAGCGATTCCTACGAGCAGTACTTC. The V call is TRBV20-1, the J call TRBJ2-7, with 7 bases that match TRBD2. Germline assignment: CDR1 DFQATT and CDR2 SNEGSKA (reference sequence). This CDR3 comprises 11 residues.

The chain combines TRBV4-3 with TRBJ1-4; the D gene is possibly TRBD1 (5 bases). V dropped 0 bases and J dropped 5 bases, with 13 bases sitting between them. This CDR3 comprises 16 residues. Per the germline V gene, CDR1 is LGHNA and CDR2 is YSLEER. CDR3 in DNA: TGCGCCAGCAGCCAAGATGGTTTCCGACAGAATGAAAAACTGTTTTTT. Amino acid sequence: CASSQDGFRQNEKLFF.

By share, this clone ranks as medium-sized. The chain recombines TRBV28 with TRBJ1-1; TRBD1 aligns across 8 bases. CDR1 MDHEN and CDR2 SYDVKM come from the germline V gene. Trimming removed 7 bases from V and 12 bases from J; junction bases left unmatched: 16. The CDR3 loop spans 14 amino acids. CDR3 residues: CASIPQGAWELSFF. For the CDR3, the DNA is TGTGCCAGCATTCCTCAGGGGGCCTGGGAGTTGTCTTTCTTT. The variable domain in full, completed from reference TRBV28 and TRBJ1-1, reads DVKVTQSSRYLVKRTGEKVFLECVQDMDHENMFWYRQDPGLGLRLIYFSYDVKMKEKGDIPEGYSVSREKKERFSLILESASTNQTSMYLCASIPQGAWELSFFGQGTRLTVV.

The chain links TRBV7-2 to TRBJ2-2; a weak D match, TRBD1 (6 bases). Trimming took off 5 bases at V and 1 base at J, with 14 bases between the two ends. The germline gives CDR1 SGHTA, CDR2 FQGNSA. The CDR3 extends over 16 amino acids. As DNA, the CDR3 is TGTGCCAGCAGCCTATCCGGGACATTGAACACCGGGGAGCTGTTTTTT. Translating it yields CASSLSGTLNTGELFF.

The chain links TRBV7-2 to TRBJ2-3, with D unclear. The CDR3 contains 13 residues. Germline-derived CDR1 and CDR2 are SGHTA and FQGNSA. The V gene lost 5 bases and the J gene lost 4 bases, with 10 bases spanning the gap. In DNA, the CDR3 is TGTGCCAGCAGCACAAGCGCCTCAGATACGCAGTATTTT. Amino acids: CASSTSASDTQYF.

The rearrangement joins TRBV18 to TRBJ2-7; the D is unclear. Germline CDR1 KGHSH, CDR2 LQKENI. The length of the CDR3 is 12 residues. The V end lost 6 bases, the J end lost 4 bases, and 10 bases lay between the germline ends. CDR3 nucleotides: TGTGCCAGCTCCCCTACCTTGTACGAGCAGTACTTC. This gives the protein CASSPTLYEQYF.

This clone was observed a few times. The CDR3: CASSHASTGNQPQHF. The CDR3 DNA sequence: TGCGCCAGCAGCCACGCGTCGACGGGCAATCAGCCCCAGCATTTT. V and J are TRBV4-1 and TRBJ1-5; D call uncertain. The CDR3 sequence is 15 residues long. From germline, CDR1 is MGHRA and CDR2 YSYEKL. Trimming cost V 3 bases and J 2 bases, with 11 bases left between them.

The chain is built from TRBV15 and TRBJ2-5; D perhaps matches TRBD1 (5 bases). This CDR3 contains 14 residues. V was cut by 4 bases and J by 1 base, with 10 bases left in between. The germline gives CDR1 LNHNV, CDR2 YYDKDF (reference sequence). The CDR3 DNA reads as TGTGCCACCAGCACCGGACAATTCCAAGAGACCCAGTACTTC. It specifies CATSTGQFQETQYF.

V is TRBV9 and J is TRBJ1-6, with D possibly matching TRBD1 (6 bases). The CDR3 sequence is 18 residues long. V was trimmed by 0 bases and J by 0 bases, leaving 13 bases between them. Germline V gene sequence: CDR1 SGDLS, CDR2 YYNGEE. This CDR3 is CASSVEGHSSSYNSPLHF. The CDR3 DNA reads TGTGCCAGCAGCGTAGAGGGACACTCGAGCTCCTATAATTCACCCCTCCACTTT. The whole variable domain, filled in from reference TRBV9 and TRBJ1-6, reads DSGVTQTPKHLITATGQRVTLRCSPRSGDLSVYWYQQSLDQGLQFLIQYYNGEERAKGNILERFSAQQFPDLHSELNLSSLELGDSALYFCASSVEGHSSSYNSPLHFGNGTRLTVT.

J is TRBJ2-5 and V is TRBV10-2; D ambiguous. The CDR3 loop spans 12 amino acids. In germline, CDR1 is WSHSY, CDR2 SAAADI. The V end lost 6 bases, the J end lost 5 bases, and 10 bases lay between the germline ends. The CDR3 sequence is CASRPARETQYF. The CDR3 DNA reads as TGCGCCAGCAGACCTGCCAGGGAGACCCAGTACTTC.

This chain joins TRBV5-4 and TRBJ2-5; TRBD2 might be the D (6 bases). Trimming pared 0 bases from V and 5 bases from J, leaving 14 bases between. From germline, CDR1 is SGHNT and CDR2 YYREEE (reference sequence). CDR3 size: 15 residues. In DNA form, the CDR3 reads TGTGCCAGCAGCTTGGTCGGGCGGGATGGGGAGACCCAGTACTTC. It is translated as CASSLVGRDGETQYF.

This clone was seen a handful of times. The chain joins TRBV11-2 to TRBJ1-1, with unresolved D. The CDR3 contains 11 residues. Germline lookup yields CDR1 SGHAT and CDR2 FQNNGV. V shed 3 bases and J shed 6 bases, with 5 bases lying between them. CDR3 in amino acids: CASSFGPEAFF. CDR3 coding DNA: TGTGCCAGCAGCTTTGGGCCTGAAGCTTTCTTT.

This clone is a singleton in its sample. The rearrangement joins TRBV2 to TRBJ1-4, with D perhaps matching TRBD1 (6 bases). Germline V CDR1 and CDR2: SNHLY, FYNNEI. The CDR3 sequence is 15 residues long. V gave up 3 bases and J gave up 3 bases, with 11 bases separating them. The CDR3 sequence is CASSDRGGSNEKLFF. CDR3 sequence (DNA): TGTGCCAGCAGTGATAGAGGGGGTTCTAATGAAAAACTGTTTTTT. The complete variable domain, with remaining parts taken from reference TRBV2 and TRBJ1-4, reads EPEVTQTPSHQVTQMGQEVILRCVPISNHLYFYWYRQILGQKVEFLVSFYNNEISEKSEIFDDQFSVERPDGSNFTLKIRSTKLEDSAMYFCASSDRGGSNEKLFFGSGTQLSVL.

V gene TRBV27 combines with J gene TRBJ1-5, with unresolved D. Trimming stripped 1 base from V and 1 base from J, with 11 bases between. CDR3 length equals 16 residues. Germline V gene data show CDR1 as MNHEY and CDR2 as SMNVEV (reference sequence). The CDR3 coding sequence is TGTGCCAGCAGTTTATTCGGGAGGATCAGCAATCAGCCCCAGCATTTT. Its translation: CASSLFGRISNQPQHF.

The J gene is TRBJ2-3, the V gene TRBV7-8; D gene ambiguous. V was shortened by 1 base and J by 2 bases, with 7 bases between the two germline ends. Germline CDR1 reads SGHVS; CDR2 reads FQNEAQ. The CDR3 has 14 residues. Here the CDR3 DNA reads TGTGCCAGCAGCTTAGTACAGATCACAGATACGCAGTATTTT. Residues: CASSLVQITDTQYF.

In its sample, this clone was seen once. This chain uses TRBV2 with TRBJ2-5; the match to TRBD2 covers 8 bases. This CDR3 has 15 residues. With 4 bases clipped from V and 2 bases from J, the junction kept 6 bases outside the gene matches. The germline CDR1 and CDR2 sequences are SNHLY and FYNNEI. The CDR3 reads CASSGAGGTQETQYF. As DNA, the CDR3 is TGTGCCAGCAGTGGCGCGGGAGGTACACAAGAGACCCAGTACTTC.